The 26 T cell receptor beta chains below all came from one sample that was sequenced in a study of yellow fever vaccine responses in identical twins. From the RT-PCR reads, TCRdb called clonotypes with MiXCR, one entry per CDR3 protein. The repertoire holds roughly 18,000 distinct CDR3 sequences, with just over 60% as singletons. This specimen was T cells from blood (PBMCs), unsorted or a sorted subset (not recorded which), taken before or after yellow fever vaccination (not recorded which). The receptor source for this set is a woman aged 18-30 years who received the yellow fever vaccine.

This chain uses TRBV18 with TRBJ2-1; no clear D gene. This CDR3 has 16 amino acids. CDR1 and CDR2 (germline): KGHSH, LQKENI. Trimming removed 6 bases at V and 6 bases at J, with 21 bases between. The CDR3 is CASSLTGPRAPNEQFF. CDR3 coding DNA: TGTGCCAGCTCCCTTACCGGGCCGCGAGCGCCCAATGAGCAGTTCTTC.

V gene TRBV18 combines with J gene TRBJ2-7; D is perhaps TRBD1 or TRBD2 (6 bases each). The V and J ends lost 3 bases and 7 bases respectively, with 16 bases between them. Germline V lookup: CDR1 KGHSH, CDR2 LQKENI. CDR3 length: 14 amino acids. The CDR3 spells CASSPAGGRGEQYF. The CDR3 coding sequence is TGTGCCAGCTCACCCGCCGGGGGCCGTGGGGAGCAGTACTTC.

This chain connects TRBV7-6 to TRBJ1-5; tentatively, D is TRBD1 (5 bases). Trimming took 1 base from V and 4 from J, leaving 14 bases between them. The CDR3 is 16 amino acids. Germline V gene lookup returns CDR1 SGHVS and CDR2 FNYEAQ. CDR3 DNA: TGTGCCAGCAGCTTAGGGCAGGGCCGACTTAATCAGCCCCAGCATTTT. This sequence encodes CASSLGQGRLNQPQHF.

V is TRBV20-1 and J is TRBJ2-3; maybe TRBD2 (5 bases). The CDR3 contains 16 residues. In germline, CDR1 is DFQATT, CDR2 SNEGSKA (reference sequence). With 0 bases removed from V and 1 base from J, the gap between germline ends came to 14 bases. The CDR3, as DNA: TGCAGTGCTAGAGATTTCTCAGGAGCGGGCACAGATACGCAGTATTTT. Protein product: CSARDFSGAGTDTQYF.

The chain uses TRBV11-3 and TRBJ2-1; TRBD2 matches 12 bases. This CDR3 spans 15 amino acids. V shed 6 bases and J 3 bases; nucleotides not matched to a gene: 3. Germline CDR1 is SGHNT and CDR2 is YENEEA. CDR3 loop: CASSRLAGDYNEQFF. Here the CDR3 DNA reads TGTGCCAGCAGTCGACTAGCGGGGGACTACAATGAGCAGTTCTTC.

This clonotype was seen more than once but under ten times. DNA of the CDR3: TGTGCCAGCTCACCCAACCGGGACAGCAAAAACATTCAGTACTTC. Amino acids: CASSPNRDSKNIQYF. This chain connects TRBV18 to TRBJ2-4; TRBD1 aligns across 7 bases. CDR3 length: 15 residues. V was pared by 3 bases and J by 3 bases, with 5 bases of the junction left unmatched. Germline values: CDR1 KGHSH, CDR2 LQKENI. The whole variable domain, remainder taken from reference TRBV18 and TRBJ2-4, is NAGVMQNPRHLVRRRGQEARLRCSPMKGHSHVYWYRQLPEEGLKFMVYLQKENIIDESGMPKERFSAEFPKEGPSILRIQQVVRGDSAAYFCASSPNRDSKNIQYFGAGTRLSVL.

CDR3: CASSSIRTGQNQPQHF. CDR3 nucleotides: TGTGCCAGCAGCTCTATACGGACAGGCCAAAATCAGCCCCAGCATTTT. The chain is built from TRBV12-3 or TRBV12-4 and TRBJ1-5, with 7 positions matching TRBD1. The CDR3 runs to 16 residues. After removal of 6 bases from V and 4 bases from J, the junction contained 12 bases not matched to a gene.

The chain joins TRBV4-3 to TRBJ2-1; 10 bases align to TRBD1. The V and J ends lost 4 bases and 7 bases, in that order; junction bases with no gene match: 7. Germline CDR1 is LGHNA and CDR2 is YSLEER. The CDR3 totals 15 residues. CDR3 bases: TGCGCCAGCAGCCCACCGGGACAGGGGCCGAATGAGCAGTTCTTC. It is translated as CASSPPGQGPNEQFF.

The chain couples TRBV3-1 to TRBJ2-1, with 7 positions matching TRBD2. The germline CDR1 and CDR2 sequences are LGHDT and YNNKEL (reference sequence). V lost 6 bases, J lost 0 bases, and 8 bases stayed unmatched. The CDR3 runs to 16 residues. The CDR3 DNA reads TGTGCCAGCAGTCCCGTGTTAGCGGGCTCCTACAATGAGCAGTTCTTC. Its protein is CASSPVLAGSYNEQFF.

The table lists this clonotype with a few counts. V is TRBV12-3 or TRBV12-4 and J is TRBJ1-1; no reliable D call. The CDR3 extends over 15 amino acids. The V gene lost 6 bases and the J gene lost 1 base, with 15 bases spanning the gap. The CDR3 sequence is CASSVVKTGNTEAFF. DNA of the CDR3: TGTGCCAGCAGCGTTGTCAAGACCGGGAACACTGAAGCTTTCTTT.

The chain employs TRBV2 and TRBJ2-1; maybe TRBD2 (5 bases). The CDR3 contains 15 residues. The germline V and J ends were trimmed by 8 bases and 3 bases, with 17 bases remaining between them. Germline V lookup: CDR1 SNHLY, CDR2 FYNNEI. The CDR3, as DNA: TGTGCCAGCGAGGGAGCTGGCGGGCGCTACAATGAGCAGTTCTTC. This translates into CASEGAGGRYNEQFF.

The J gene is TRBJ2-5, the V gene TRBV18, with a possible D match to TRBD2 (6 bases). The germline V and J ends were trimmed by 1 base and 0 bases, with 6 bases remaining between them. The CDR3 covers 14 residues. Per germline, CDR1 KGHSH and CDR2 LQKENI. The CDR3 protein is CASSPRDYQETQYF. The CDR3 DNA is TGTGCCAGCTCACCACGGGACTACCAAGAGACCCAGTACTTC.

The CDR3: CASSVEGQGQTQYF. In DNA, the CDR3 is TGTGCCAGCAGCGTAGAGGGTCAGGGTCAGACCCAGTACTTC. This rearrangement joins TRBV9 to TRBJ2-5; possible D gene TRBD1, 5 bases. Between the trimmed V and J ends, which lost 0 bases and 6 bases, there was a span of 12 bases. The germline V gene has CDR1 SGDLS and CDR2 YYNGEE. CDR3 length equals 14 residues.

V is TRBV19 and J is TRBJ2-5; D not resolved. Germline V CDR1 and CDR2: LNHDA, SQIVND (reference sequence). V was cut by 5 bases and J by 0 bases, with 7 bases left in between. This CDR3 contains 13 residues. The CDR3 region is CASSPPYQETQYF. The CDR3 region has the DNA TGTGCCAGTAGTCCACCGTACCAAGAGACCCAGTACTTC.

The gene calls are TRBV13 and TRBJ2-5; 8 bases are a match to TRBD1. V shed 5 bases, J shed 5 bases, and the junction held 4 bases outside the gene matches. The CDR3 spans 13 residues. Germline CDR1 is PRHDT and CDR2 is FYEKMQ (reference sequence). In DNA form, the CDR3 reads TGTGCCAGCAGCGTGGACAGGGCCGAGACCCAGTACTTC. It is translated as CASSVDRAETQYF.

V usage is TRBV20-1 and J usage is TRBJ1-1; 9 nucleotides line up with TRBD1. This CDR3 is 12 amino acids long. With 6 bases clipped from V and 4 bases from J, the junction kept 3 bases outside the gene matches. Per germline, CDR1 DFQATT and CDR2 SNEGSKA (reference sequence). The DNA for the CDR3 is TGCAGTGCCGCGGACAGGGGCACTGAAGCTTTCTTT. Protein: CSAADRGTEAFF.

Here the CDR3 reads CASSLIRGNTGELFF. CDR3 DNA: TGTGCCAGCAGCTTAATCAGAGGAAACACCGGGGAGCTGTTTTTT. The chain joins TRBV7-3 to TRBJ2-2; D not certain. Germline lookup yields CDR1 SGHTA and CDR2 FQGTGA. The CDR3 contains 15 residues. Trimming took off 1 base at V and 2 bases at J, with 8 bases between the two ends.

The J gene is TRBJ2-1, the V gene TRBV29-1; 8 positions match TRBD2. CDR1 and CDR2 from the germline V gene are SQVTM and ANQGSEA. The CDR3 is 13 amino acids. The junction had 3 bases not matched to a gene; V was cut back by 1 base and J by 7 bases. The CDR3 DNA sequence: TGCAGCGTTGAAGGCGGGAGGAGAAATGAGCAGTTCTTC. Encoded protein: CSVEGGRRNEQFF.

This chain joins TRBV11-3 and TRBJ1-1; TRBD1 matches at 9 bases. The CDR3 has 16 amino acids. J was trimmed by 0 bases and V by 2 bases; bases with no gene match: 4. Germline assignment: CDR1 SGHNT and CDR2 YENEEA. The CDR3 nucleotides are TGTGCCAGCAGCTTACCCGGGACAGGGATGAACACTGAAGCTTTCTTT. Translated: CASSLPGTGMNTEAFF.

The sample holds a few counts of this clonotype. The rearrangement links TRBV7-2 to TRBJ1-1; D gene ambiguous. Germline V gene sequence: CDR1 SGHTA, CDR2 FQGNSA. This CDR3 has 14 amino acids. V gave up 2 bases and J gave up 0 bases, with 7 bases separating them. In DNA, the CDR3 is TGTGCCAGCAGCTTAACTCAAATGAACACTGAAGCTTTCTTT. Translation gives CASSLTQMNTEAFF.

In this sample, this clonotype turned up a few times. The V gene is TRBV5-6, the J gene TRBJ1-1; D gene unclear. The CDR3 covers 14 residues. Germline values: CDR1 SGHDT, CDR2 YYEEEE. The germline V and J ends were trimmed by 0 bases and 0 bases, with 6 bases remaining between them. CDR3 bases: TGTGCCAGCAGCTTGGGGGTGGTGAACACTGAAGCTTTCTTT. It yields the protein CASSLGVVNTEAFF.

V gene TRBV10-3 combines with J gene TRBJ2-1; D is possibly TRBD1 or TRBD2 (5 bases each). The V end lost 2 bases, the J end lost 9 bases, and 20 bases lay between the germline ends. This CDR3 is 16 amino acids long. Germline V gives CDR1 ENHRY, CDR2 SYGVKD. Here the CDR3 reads CAISEVRGTTIAEQFF. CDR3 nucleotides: TGTGCCATCAGTGAGGTTCGGGGCACTACGATTGCTGAGCAGTTCTTC.

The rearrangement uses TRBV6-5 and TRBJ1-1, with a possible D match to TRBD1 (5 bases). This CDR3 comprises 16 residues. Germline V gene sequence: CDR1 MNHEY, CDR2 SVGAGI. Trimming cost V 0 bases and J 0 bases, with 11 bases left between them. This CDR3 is CASSYSQGYMNTEAFF. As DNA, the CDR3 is TGTGCCAGCAGTTACTCGCAGGGCTATATGAACACTGAAGCTTTCTTT.

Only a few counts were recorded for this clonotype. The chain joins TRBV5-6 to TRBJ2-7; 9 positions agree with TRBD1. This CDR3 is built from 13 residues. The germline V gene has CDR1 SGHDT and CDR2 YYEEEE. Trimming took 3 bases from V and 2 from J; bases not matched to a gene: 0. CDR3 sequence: CASSWDRAYEQYV. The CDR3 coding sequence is TGTGCCAGCAGCTGGGACAGGGCCTACGAGCAGTACGTC.

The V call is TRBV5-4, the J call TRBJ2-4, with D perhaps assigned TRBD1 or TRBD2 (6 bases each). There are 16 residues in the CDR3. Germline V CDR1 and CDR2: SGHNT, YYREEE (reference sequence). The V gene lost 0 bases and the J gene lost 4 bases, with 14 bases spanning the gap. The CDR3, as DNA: TGTGCCAGCAGCTTGGATCCCGGGGGCCCAAAAAACATTCAGTACTTC. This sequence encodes CASSLDPGGPKNIQYF. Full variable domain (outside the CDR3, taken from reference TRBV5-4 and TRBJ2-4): ETGVTQSPTHLIKTRGQQVTLRCSSQSGHNTVSWYQQALGQGPQFIFQYYREEENGRGNFPPRFSGLQFPNYSSELNVNALELDDSALYLCASSLDPGGPKNIQYFGAGTRLSVL.

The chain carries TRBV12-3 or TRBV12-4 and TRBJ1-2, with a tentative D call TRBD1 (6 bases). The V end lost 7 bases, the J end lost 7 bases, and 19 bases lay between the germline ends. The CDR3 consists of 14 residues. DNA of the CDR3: TGTGCCAGCACCTCCGGGGACATACTTGGTGGCTACACCTTC. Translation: CASTSGDILGGYTF.